The 30 T cell receptor beta chains listed next were all sequenced from one sample in a study of beta chain features in type 1 diabetes. Findings and limits, study-wide: Shorter TCRB CDR3s, moderately but significantly so, were found in Type 1 diabetes patients in all four CD4+ subsets.

Expressed TCRB transcripts were sequenced because the isolated RNA had all been reverse transcribed beforehand. TCRdb's table, derived via immunoSEQ multiplex PCR, lists solely in-frame clones and lacks some. This table has hundreds of thousands of clones, about an eighth appearing once. Their antigens are not known. The sample comprised naive CD4+ T cells from blood. The receptors derive from a man between 18 and 35 years old with type 1 diabetes.

V and J are TRBV5-1 and TRBJ1-4; no clear D. The CDR3 runs 14 residues. CDR1 SGHRS and CDR2 YFSETQ come from the germline V gene. Trimming pared 4 bases from V and 14 bases from J, leaving 21 bases between. CDR3 sequence (DNA): TGCGCCAGCAGCCCGGATTCGACGGAGAGTGGGCTGTTTTTT. Amino acid sequence: CASSPDSTESGLFF.

This clone was counted a few times. The chain recombines TRBV7-9 with TRBJ2-1; tentative D call: TRBD1 (6 bases). The V end was cut by 3 bases, the J end by 0 bases, with 9 bases between. CDR1 is SEHNR, CDR2 FQNEAQ, per germline (reference sequence). CDR3 length: 15 residues. CDR3 residues: CASSFGQSSYNEQFF. The CDR3 coding sequence is TGTGCCAGCAGCTTCGGACAGAGCTCCTACAATGAGCAGTTCTTC.

The gene calls are TRBV10-3 and TRBJ1-2; D remains ambiguous. This CDR3 contains 13 residues. CDR1 and CDR2 from the germline V gene are ENHRY and SYGVKD. Trimming shortened V by 6 bases and J by 6 bases, and 14 bases separated the two germline ends. CDR3 loop: CAISSLTENGYTF. The DNA for the CDR3 is TGTGCCATCAGCTCTCTTACCGAGAATGGCTACACCTTC.

The V call is TRBV10-3, the J call TRBJ1-5, with no clear D. Germline CDR1 ENHRY, CDR2 SYGVKD. The CDR3 loop spans 14 amino acids. Trimming cost V 0 bases and J 6 bases, with 9 bases left between them. CDR3 DNA: TGTGCCATCAGTGAGTCGAAGGGTGCTCAGCCCCAGCATTTT. This encodes CAISESKGAQPQHF.

This clone appeared a few times. The CDR3 spells CASSESGTLNEQFF. CDR3 sequence (DNA): TGTGCCAGCAGTGAATCGGGGACTCTCAATGAGCAGTTCTTC. The rearrangement links TRBV25-1 to TRBJ2-1, with a tentative D call TRBD2 (6 bases). Trimming removed 1 base from V and 6 bases from J, with 10 bases in between. Per germline, CDR1 MGHDK and CDR2 SYGVNS. The CDR3 spans 14 residues.

In DNA, the CDR3 is TGTGCCAGCACGGGACAGGGAGGTGAGCAGTACTTC. Its protein is CASTGQGGEQYF. The chain couples TRBV2 to TRBJ2-7, with 9 bases matching TRBD1. Looked up from germline, CDR1 is SNHLY and CDR2 is FYNNEI. The CDR3 extends over 12 amino acids. Germline trimming cut 7 bases from V and 7 bases from J; bases unmatched to any gene: 5. The full variable domain, its missing parts supplied by reference TRBV2 and TRBJ2-7, is EPEVTQTPSHQVTQMGQEVILRCVPISNHLYFYWYRQILGQKVEFLVSFYNNEISEKSEIFDDQFSVERPDGSNFTLKIRSTKLEDSAMYFCASTGQGGEQYFGPGTRLTVT.

J is TRBJ2-7 and V is TRBV19; D may be TRBD1 (5 bases). CDR3 length: 12 amino acids. CDR1 and CDR2 from the germline V gene are LNHDA and SQIVND (reference sequence). V was trimmed by 10 bases and J by 5 bases, leaving 15 bases between them. DNA for the CDR3: TGTGCCACCCCCTCAGGGAAGGACGAGCAGTACTTC. It specifies CATPSGKDEQYF. Full variable domain (missing parts from reference TRBV19 and TRBJ2-7): DGGITQSPKYLFRKEGQNVTLSCEQNLNHDAMYWYRQDPGQGLRLIYYSQIVNDFQKGDIAEGYSVSREKKESFPLTVTSAQKNPTAFYLCATPSGKDEQYFGPGTRLTVT.

This chain joins TRBV7-9 and TRBJ1-2; TRBD1 might be the D (5 bases). CDR3 size: 13 residues. V lost 5 bases and J lost 12, with 19 bases in between. Germline values: CDR1 SEHNR, CDR2 FQNEAQ (reference sequence). CDR3 loop: CASSRAGRDSNTF. The CDR3 DNA follows: TGTGCCAGCAGCCGCGCGGGGCGGGATTCGAACACCTTC. The whole variable domain, filled in from reference TRBV7-9 and TRBJ1-2, reads DTGVSQNPRHKITKRGQNVTFRCDPISEHNRLYWYRQTLGQGPEFLTYFQNEAQLEKSRLLSDRFSAERPKGSFSTLEIQRTEQGDSAMYLCASSRAGRDSNTFGSGTRLTVV.

This clone was picked up a small number of times. The V call is TRBV28, the J call TRBJ1-5; D not certain. Germline loops: CDR1 MDHEN, CDR2 SYDVKM. The CDR3 runs to 13 residues. Deletions cut 4 bases from V and 6 bases from J, with 10 bases between. The CDR3 sequence: CASSYSGPQPQHF. CDR3 DNA sequence: TGTGCCAGCAGTTACAGCGGGCCTCAGCCCCAGCATTTT. Based on the CDR3 plus reference TRBV28 and TRBJ1-5, the full variable domain is DVKVTQSSRYLVKRTGEKVFLECVQDMDHENMFWYRQDPGLGLRLIYFSYDVKMKEKGDIPEGYSVSREKKERFSLILESASTNQTSMYLCASSYSGPQPQHFGDGTRLSIL.

This clone has a handful of counts. The V gene is TRBV7-9, the J gene TRBJ2-3; D is unresolved. Trimming took 2 bases from V and 4 from J, leaving 7 bases between them. Germline-derived CDR1 and CDR2 are SEHNR and FQNEAQ (reference sequence). The CDR3 is 13 residues long. The CDR3 region is CASSLFPADTQYF. The CDR3 DNA follows: TGTGCCAGCAGCTTATTTCCAGCAGATACGCAGTATTTT.

The gene calls are TRBV7-2 and TRBJ2-5; the match to TRBD1 covers 7 bases. Germline CDR1 SGHTA, CDR2 FQGNSA. This CDR3 spans 15 amino acids. V shed 5 bases and J 9 bases; nucleotides not matched to a gene: 15. The CDR3 loop is CASSATGQSLVAQYF. The CDR3 DNA reads as TGTGCCAGCAGCGCTACGGGACAGTCCCTTGTGGCCCAGTACTTC.

The V gene is TRBV2, the J gene TRBJ1-2; D may be TRBD1 (6 bases). V gave up 6 bases and J gave up 8 bases, with 16 bases separating them. Germline V gives CDR1 SNHLY, CDR2 FYNNEI. The CDR3 spans 13 residues. The CDR3 here is CASRATGKGGYTF. The CDR3 DNA reads as TGTGCCAGCAGGGCCACAGGGAAGGGCGGCTACACCTTC.

In this sample, this clone turned up a few times. The chain uses TRBV9 and TRBJ2-3; TRBD2 matches at 9 bases. The junction had 8 bases not matched to a gene; V was cut back by 3 bases and J by 6 bases. Germline V gives CDR1 SGDLS, CDR2 YYNGEE. This CDR3 is built from 15 residues. In DNA form, the CDR3 reads TGTGCCAGCAGCGCACCTAGCGGGACCCCGGATACGCAGTATTTT. It codes for CASSAPSGTPDTQYF.

This clone was detected only a few times. This chain links TRBV5-1 with TRBJ2-1; possible D gene TRBD2, 5 bases. V dropped 1 base and J dropped 12 bases, with 17 bases sitting between them. CDR1 is SGHRS and CDR2 is YFSETQ in the germline V gene. CDR3 length: 14 amino acids. CDR3 residues: CASSLRLLRYGQFF. In DNA form, the CDR3 reads TGCGCCAGCAGCTTGAGACTACTTAGGTATGGGCAGTTCTTC.

This clone was counted only a few times. The chain combines TRBV6-5 with TRBJ2-7; D is perhaps TRBD2 (6 bases). Germline assignment: CDR1 MNHEY and CDR2 SVGAGI. V was cut by 3 bases and J by 7 bases, with 16 bases left in between. The CDR3 totals 14 residues. The CDR3 protein is CASSYTQGGGEQYF. CDR3 DNA sequence: TGTGCCAGCAGTTATACTCAGGGAGGAGGTGAGCAGTACTTC.

The chain carries TRBV7-2 and TRBJ2-7, with 7 nucleotides matching TRBD1. CDR3 length equals 15 residues. CDR1 SGHTA and CDR2 FQGNSA come from the germline V gene. With 1 base clipped from V and 2 bases from J, the junction kept 5 bases outside the gene matches. The CDR3 here is CASSLGQGTTYEQYF. As DNA, the CDR3 is TGTGCCAGCAGCTTAGGACAGGGCACAACCTACGAGCAGTACTTC.

The table lists this clone with a few counts. The V and J genes are TRBV13 and TRBJ1-1; unclear D gene. CDR1 and CDR2 (germline): PRHDT, FYEKMQ (reference sequence). The CDR3 runs to 14 residues. The V gene lost 5 bases and the J gene lost 5 bases, with 15 bases spanning the gap. For the CDR3, the DNA is TGTGCCAGCAGCCCCACGGGAGTAGGGACTGAAGCTTTCTTT. This sequence encodes CASSPTGVGTEAFF.

The chain has TRBV9 and TRBJ2-7, with a possible D match to TRBD1 (5 bases). The CDR3 is 15 amino acids. Germline V gene sequence: CDR1 SGDLS, CDR2 YYNGEE. Trimming removed 4 bases from V and 0 bases from J, with 14 bases in between. The CDR3 region has the DNA TGTGCCAGCAGCCCTATCCAGACAGACTCCTACGAGCAGTACTTC. This encodes CASSPIQTDSYEQYF. Using reference TRBV9 and TRBJ2-7 for the parts outside the CDR3, the full variable domain is DSGVTQTPKHLITATGQRVTLRCSPRSGDLSVYWYQQSLDQGLQFLIQYYNGEERAKGNILERFSAQQFPDLHSELNLSSLELGDSALYFCASSPIQTDSYEQYFGPGTRLTVT.

V and J are TRBV5-1 and TRBJ2-5, with 8 positions matching TRBD1. CDR1 SGHRS and CDR2 YFSETQ come from the germline V gene. CDR3 length: 14 amino acids. The V gene end was trimmed by 6 bases and the J gene end by 5 bases; junction bases not matched to a gene: 9. The CDR3 spells CASTPQGAAETQYF. In DNA form, the CDR3 reads TGCGCCAGCACCCCTCAGGGGGCGGCGGAGACCCAGTACTTC.

This rearrangement joins TRBV28 to TRBJ1-2; tentatively, D is TRBD1 (5 bases). Looked up from germline, CDR1 is MDHEN and CDR2 is SYDVKM. The CDR3 is made up of 16 amino acids. V lost 7 bases, J lost 8 bases, and 26 bases lay in between. CDR3: CASTLPAFSGRRGYTF. The CDR3 DNA sequence: TGTGCCAGCACCCTTCCGGCGTTTTCGGGGCGCCGGGGCTACACCTTC.

The chain joins TRBV28 to TRBJ2-7, with no clear D. CDR1 MDHEN and CDR2 SYDVKM come from the germline V gene. CDR3 length equals 16 residues. Deletions cut 1 base from V and 0 bases from J, with 13 bases between. The CDR3 sequence is CASSLSSAGFSYEQYF. In DNA form, the CDR3 reads TGTGCCAGCAGTTTATCCTCAGCAGGTTTCTCCTACGAGCAGTACTTC.

V gene TRBV27 combines with J gene TRBJ1-3; the D gene is possibly TRBD1 (5 bases). Germline V gene data show CDR1 as MNHEY and CDR2 as SMNVEV (reference sequence). The ends were cut back, 1 base at V and 4 bases at J, with 11 bases in the middle. CDR3 length: 15 residues. The CDR3 here is CASSLFWGSGNTIYF. The CDR3 region has the DNA TGTGCCAGCAGTTTATTTTGGGGCTCAGGAAACACCATATATTTT.

This clone was counted a few times. The CDR3: CASSQFPDKIEQYF. CDR3 DNA sequence: TGTGCCAGCAGCCAATTCCCGGACAAGATCGAGCAGTACTTC. V usage is TRBV4-2 and J usage is TRBJ2-7; the D gene is possibly TRBD1 (5 bases). The V end lost 2 bases, the J end lost 6 bases, and 14 bases lay between the germline ends. Germline-derived CDR1 and CDR2 are LGHNA and YNFKEQ. The CDR3 consists of 14 residues.

The chain carries TRBV14 and TRBJ1-2; 8 bases agree with TRBD1. The CDR3 is 16 amino acids. V dropped 0 bases and J dropped 6; count of bases not matched to a gene: 9. Germline V CDR1 and CDR2: SGHDN, FVKESK. The CDR3 nucleotides read TGTGCCAGCAGCCAAGATGGTTGGCAGGGGGCAAATGGCTACACCTTC. Amino acids: CASSQDGWQGANGYTF.

The table lists this clone with a few counts. The chain uses TRBV9 and TRBJ2-1, with 8 positions matching TRBD2. J lost 7 bases, V lost 4 bases, and 16 bases had no gene match. The CDR3 sequence is 17 residues long. Germline CDR1 SGDLS, CDR2 YYNGEE. CDR3 in DNA: TGTGCCAGCAGCTCCCACCGGGGGGGGGTCCTCCAGAATGAGCAGTTCTTC. Its protein product is CASSSHRGGVLQNEQFF.

This clone was seen more than once but under ten times. The chain combines TRBV6-5 with TRBJ2-1, with D perhaps given as TRBD1 or TRBD2 (5 bases each). The germline V gene encodes CDR1 MNHEY and CDR2 SVGAGI. Trimming stripped 4 bases from V and 7 bases from J, with 11 bases between. This CDR3 is 13 amino acids long. The CDR3 reads CASSWDLRNEQFF. The DNA for the CDR3 is TGTGCCAGCAGTTGGGACCTTAGGAATGAGCAGTTCTTC.

Comments on this clone: One end of the junction fails to match germline, which may point to a read error. Other DNA sequences of this sample code for an identical CDR3. J is TRBJ2-7 and V is TRBV4-2, with TRBD1 identical over 7 bases. This CDR3 region has 14 residues. In germline, CDR1 is LGHNA, CDR2 YNFKEQ. The CDR3: CASSPVAGGREQYF. The CDR3 DNA is TGTGCCAGCAGCCCCGTGGCAGGGGGACGCGAGCAATACTTC.

The chain carries TRBV5-1 and TRBJ1-2; 7 bases are a match to TRBD1. The CDR3 has 16 amino acids. The trim removed 4 bases at V and 2 bases at J, leaving 11 bases unmatched. Germline CDR1 reads SGHRS; CDR2 reads YFSETQ. This CDR3 is CASSPADRVRNYGYTF. The DNA for the CDR3 is TGCGCCAGCAGCCCCGCAGACAGGGTTCGAAACTATGGCTACACCTTC.

The rearrangement joins TRBV11-2 to TRBJ2-5; D unresolved. V shed 2 bases and J shed 1 base, with 5 bases lying between them. The CDR3 runs 13 residues. From germline, CDR1 is SGHAT and CDR2 FQNNGV. CDR3 loop: CASSLIAQETQYF. The CDR3 bases are TGTGCCAGCAGCTTAATAGCCCAAGAGACCCAGTACTTC.

This clone has a handful of counts. This chain links TRBV25-1 with TRBJ2-3, with TRBD2 matching 11 bases. The CDR3 length is 16 residues. The V gene's germline CDR1 is MGHDK and CDR2 SYGVNS. V shed 3 bases, J shed 1 base, and the junction held 3 bases outside the gene matches. The CDR3: CASSEGTSGGTDTQYF. The DNA of the CDR3 is TGTGCCAGCAGTGAGGGGACTAGCGGAGGCACAGATACGCAGTATTTT. Filled out from reference TRBV25-1 and TRBJ2-3, the complete variable domain reads EADIYQTPRYLVIGTGKKITLECSQTMGHDKMYWYQQDPGMELHLIHYSYGVNSTEKGDLSSESTVSRIRTEHFPLTLESARPSHTSQYLCASSEGTSGGTDTQYFGPGTRLTVL.